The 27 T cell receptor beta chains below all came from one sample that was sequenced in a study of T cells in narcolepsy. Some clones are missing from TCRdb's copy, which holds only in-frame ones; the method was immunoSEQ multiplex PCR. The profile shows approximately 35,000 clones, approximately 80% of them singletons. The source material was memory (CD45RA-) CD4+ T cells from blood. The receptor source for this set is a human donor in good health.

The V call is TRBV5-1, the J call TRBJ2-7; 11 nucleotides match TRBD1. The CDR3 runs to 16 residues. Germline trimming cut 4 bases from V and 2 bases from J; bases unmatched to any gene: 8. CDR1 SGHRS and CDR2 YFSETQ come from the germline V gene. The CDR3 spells CASSRGSGQGAYEQYF. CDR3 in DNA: TGCGCCAGCAGCCGGGGCTCGGGACAGGGGGCCTACGAGCAGTACTTC.

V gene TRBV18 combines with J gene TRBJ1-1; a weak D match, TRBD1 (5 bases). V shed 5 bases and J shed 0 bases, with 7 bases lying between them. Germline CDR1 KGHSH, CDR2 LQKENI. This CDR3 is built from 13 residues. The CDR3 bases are TGTGCCAGCTCAGAACAGGTGAACACTGAAGCTTTCTTT. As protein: CASSEQVNTEAFF.

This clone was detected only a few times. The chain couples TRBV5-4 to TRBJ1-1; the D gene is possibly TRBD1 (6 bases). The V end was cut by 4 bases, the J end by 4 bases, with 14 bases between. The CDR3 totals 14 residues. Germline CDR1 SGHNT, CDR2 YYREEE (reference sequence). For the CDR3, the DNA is TGTGCCAGCAGCGAACAGGGTCGGAGCACTGAAGCTTTCTTT. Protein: CASSEQGRSTEAFF. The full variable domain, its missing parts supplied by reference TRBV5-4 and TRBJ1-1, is ETGVTQSPTHLIKTRGQQVTLRCSSQSGHNTVSWYQQALGQGPQFIFQYYREEENGRGNFPPRFSGLQFPNYSSELNVNALELDDSALYLCASSEQGRSTEAFFGQGTRLTVV.

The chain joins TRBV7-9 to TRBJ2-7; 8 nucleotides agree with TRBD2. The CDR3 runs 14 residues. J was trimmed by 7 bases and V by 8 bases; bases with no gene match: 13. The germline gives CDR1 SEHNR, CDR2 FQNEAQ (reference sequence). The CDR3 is CASSLTLGGEEQYF. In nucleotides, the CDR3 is TGTGCCAGCTCACTAACCCTCGGGGGGGAAGAGCAGTACTTC.

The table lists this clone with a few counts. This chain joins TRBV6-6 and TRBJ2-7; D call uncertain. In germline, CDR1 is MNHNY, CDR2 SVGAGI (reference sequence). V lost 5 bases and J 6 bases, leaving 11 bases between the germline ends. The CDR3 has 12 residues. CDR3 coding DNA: TGTGCCAGCAGTGTCAGCCTTGGCGAGCAGTACTTC. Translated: CASSVSLGEQYF.

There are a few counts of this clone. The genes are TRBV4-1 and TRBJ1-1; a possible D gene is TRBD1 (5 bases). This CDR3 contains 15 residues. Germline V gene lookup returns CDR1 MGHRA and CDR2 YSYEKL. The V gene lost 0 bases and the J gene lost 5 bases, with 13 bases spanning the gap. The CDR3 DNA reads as TGCGCCAGCAGCCAAGAAAGGCGGGGCCGGACTGAAGCTTTCTTT. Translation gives CASSQERRGRTEAFF.

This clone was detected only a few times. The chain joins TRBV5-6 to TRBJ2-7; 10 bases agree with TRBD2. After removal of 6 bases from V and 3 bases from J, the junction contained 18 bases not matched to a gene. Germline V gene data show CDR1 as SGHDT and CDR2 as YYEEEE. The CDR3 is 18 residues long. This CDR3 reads CASIKGLAGVSGVYEQYF. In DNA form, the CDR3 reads TGTGCCAGCATCAAGGGGCTAGCGGGAGTGAGCGGGGTCTACGAGCAGTACTTC.

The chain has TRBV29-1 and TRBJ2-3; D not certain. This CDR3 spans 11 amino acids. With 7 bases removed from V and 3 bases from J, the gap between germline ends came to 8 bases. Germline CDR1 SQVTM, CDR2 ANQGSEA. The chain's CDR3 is CSAAATDTQYF. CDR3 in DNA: TGCAGCGCGGCGGCTACAGATACGCAGTATTTT.

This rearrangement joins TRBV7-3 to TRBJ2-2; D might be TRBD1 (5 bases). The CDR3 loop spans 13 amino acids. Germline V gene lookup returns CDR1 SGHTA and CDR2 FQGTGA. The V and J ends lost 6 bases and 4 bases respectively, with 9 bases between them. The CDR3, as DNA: TGTGCCAGCAGATCAGGGTTCACCGGGGAGCTGTTTTTT. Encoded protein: CASRSGFTGELFF.

CDR3 amino acids: CASLMSDGVPYEQYF. Here the CDR3 DNA reads TGTGCCAGCCTTATGTCGGACGGCGTCCCGTACGAGCAGTACTTC. The chain couples TRBV25-1 to TRBJ2-7; D ambiguous. Trimming removed 8 bases from V and 4 bases from J, with 21 bases in between. The CDR3 runs 15 residues. The germline V gene has CDR1 MGHDK and CDR2 SYGVNS.

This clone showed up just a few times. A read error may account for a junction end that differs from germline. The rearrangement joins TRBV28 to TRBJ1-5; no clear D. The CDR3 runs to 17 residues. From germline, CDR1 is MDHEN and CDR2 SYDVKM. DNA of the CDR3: TGTGCCAGCAGTCCACCCCCGAGGGTTAGGAGCAGTCAGCCCCAGCATTTT. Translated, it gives CASSPPPRVRSSQPQHF.

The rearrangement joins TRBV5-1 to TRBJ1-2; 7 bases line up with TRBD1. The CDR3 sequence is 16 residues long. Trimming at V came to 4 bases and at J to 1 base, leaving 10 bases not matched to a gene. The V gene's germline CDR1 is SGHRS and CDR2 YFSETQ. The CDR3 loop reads CASSGPQGDLNYGYTF. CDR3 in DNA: TGCGCCAGCAGCGGACCCCAGGGGGACCTTAACTATGGCTACACCTTC.

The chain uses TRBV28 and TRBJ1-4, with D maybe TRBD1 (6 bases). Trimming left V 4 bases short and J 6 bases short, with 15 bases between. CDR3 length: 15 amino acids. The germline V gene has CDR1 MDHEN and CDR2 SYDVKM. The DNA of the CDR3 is TGTGCCAGCAGTTCCCCAACAGGGATCCATGAAAAACTGTTTTTT. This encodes CASSSPTGIHEKLFF.

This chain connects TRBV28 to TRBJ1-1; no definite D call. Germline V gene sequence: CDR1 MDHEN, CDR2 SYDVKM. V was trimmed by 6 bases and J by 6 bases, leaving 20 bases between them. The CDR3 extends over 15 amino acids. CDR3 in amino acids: CASSRWEAQVPEAFF. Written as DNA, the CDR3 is TGTGCCAGCAGCCGGTGGGAGGCCCAAGTTCCTGAAGCTTTCTTT.

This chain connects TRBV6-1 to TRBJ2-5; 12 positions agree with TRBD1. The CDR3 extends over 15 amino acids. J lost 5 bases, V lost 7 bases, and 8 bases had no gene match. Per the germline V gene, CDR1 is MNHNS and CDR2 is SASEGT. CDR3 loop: CASTPGTGGRETQYF. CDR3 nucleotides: TGTGCCAGCACTCCCGGGACAGGGGGCCGGGAGACCCAGTACTTC.

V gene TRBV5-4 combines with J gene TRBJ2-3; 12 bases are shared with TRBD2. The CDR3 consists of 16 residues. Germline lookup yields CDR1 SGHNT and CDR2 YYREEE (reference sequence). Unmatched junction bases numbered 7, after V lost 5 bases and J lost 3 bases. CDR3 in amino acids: CASSGPTSGRTDTQYF. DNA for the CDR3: TGTGCCAGCAGTGGCCCAACTAGCGGGAGGACAGATACGCAGTATTTT.

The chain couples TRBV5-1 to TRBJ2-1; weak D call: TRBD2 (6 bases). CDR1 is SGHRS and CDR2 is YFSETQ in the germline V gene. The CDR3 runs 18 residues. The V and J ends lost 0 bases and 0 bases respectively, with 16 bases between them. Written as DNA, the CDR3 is TGCGCCAGCAGCTTGGGGTCGCTAGCCGGGAGCTCCTACAATGAGCAGTTCTTC. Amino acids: CASSLGSLAGSSYNEQFF.

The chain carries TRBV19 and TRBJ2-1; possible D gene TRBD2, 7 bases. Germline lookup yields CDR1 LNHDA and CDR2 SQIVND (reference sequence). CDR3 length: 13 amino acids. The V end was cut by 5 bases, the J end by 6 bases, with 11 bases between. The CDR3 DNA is TGTGCCAGTAGTCCCCGGGGGGCCAATGAGCAGTTCTTC. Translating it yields CASSPRGANEQFF.

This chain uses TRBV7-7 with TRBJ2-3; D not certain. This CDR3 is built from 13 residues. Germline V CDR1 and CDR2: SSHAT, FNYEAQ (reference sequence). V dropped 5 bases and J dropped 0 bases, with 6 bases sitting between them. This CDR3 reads CASSHDSTDTQYF. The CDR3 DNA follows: TGTGCCAGCAGCCATGACAGCACAGATACGCAGTATTTT.

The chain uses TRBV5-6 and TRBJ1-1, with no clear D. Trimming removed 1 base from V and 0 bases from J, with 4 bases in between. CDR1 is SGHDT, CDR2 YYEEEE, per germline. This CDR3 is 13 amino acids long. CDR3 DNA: TGTGCCAGCAGCTTGACGGTGAACACTGAAGCTTTCTTT. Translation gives CASSLTVNTEAFF. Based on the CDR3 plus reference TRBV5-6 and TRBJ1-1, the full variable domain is DAGVTQSPTHLIKTRGQQVTLRCSPKSGHDTVSWYQQALGQGPQFIFQYYEEEERQRGNFPDRFSGHQFPNYSSELNVNALLLGDSALYLCASSLTVNTEAFFGQGTRLTVV.

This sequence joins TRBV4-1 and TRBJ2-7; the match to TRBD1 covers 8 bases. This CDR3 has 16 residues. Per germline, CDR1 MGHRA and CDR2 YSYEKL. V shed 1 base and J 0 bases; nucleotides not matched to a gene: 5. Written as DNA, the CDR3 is TGCGCCAGCAGCCAAGCTCAGGGGGCTCTCTCCTACGAGCAGTACTTC. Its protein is CASSQAQGALSYEQYF.

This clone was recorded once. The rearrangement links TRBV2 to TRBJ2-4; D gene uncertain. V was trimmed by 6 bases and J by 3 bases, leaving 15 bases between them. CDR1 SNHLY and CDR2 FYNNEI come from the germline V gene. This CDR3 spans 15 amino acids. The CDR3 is CASSGAASGKNIQYF. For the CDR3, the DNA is TGTGCCAGCAGCGGCGCCGCCTCCGGCAAAAACATTCAGTACTTC.

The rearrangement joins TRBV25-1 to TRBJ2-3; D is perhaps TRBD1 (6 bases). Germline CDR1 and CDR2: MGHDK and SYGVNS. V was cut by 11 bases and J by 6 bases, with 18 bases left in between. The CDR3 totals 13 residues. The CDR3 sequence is CASQGGGSDTQYF. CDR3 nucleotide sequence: TGTGCCTCCCAAGGGGGTGGGTCGGATACGCAGTATTTT.

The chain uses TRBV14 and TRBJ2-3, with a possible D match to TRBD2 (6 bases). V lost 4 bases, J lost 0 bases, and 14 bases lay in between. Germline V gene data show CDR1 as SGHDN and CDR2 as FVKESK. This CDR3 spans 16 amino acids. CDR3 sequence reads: CASSLRSGGSTDTQYF. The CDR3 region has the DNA TGTGCCAGCAGCCTCCGTTCTGGGGGGAGCACAGATACGCAGTATTTT.

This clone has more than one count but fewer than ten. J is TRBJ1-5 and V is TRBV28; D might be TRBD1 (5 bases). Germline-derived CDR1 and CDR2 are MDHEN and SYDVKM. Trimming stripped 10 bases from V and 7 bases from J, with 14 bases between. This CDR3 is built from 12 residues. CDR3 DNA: TGTGCCATAGCAGGGTGGGGGCAGCCCCAGCATTTT. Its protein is CAIAGWGQPQHF. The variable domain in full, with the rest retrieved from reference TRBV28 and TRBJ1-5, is DVKVTQSSRYLVKRTGEKVFLECVQDMDHENMFWYRQDPGLGLRLIYFSYDVKMKEKGDIPEGYSVSREKKERFSLILESASTNQTSMYLCAIAGWGQPQHFGDGTRLSIL.

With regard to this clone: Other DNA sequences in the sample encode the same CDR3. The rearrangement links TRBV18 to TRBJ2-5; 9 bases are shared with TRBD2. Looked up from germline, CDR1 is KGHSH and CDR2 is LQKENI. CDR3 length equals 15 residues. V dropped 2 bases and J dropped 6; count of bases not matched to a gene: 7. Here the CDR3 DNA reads TGTGCCAGCTCACCAGAAGCGGGGGGCGGGAAGACCCAGTACTTC. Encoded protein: CASSPEAGGGKTQYF. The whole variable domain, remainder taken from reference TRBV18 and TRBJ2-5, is NAGVMQNPRHLVRRRGQEARLRCSPMKGHSHVYWYRQLPEEGLKFMVYLQKENIIDESGMPKERFSAEFPKEGPSILRIQQVVRGDSAAYFCASSPEAGGGKTQYFGPGTRLLVL.

The CDR3 nucleotides read TGCACCAGCAGCCAAGAGCCCCGGGACAGACAATACGAGCAGTACTTC. Protein: CTSSQEPRDRQYEQYF. V and J are TRBV1 and TRBJ2-7; no check of the table's D call, TRBD1, against the DNA was made. TRBV1 is designated a pseudogene. This CDR3 contains 16 residues.